The next 12 T cell receptor beta chains were all read from a single sample in a study of blood T cells in healthy people across ages. Next came a second PCR, run for roughly 6 to 11 cycles, which used a sample-barcoded 5' primer along with a J-beta primer mix. TCRdb analysed the 5' RACE reads with MiXCR anew, one entry per CDR3 protein. The repertoire has approximately 1,700,000 distinct CDR3 sequences, roughly two fifths of them found once; the top ten carry about 23%. Material for sequencing was blood. The source of these receptors is a human donor in good health.

The J gene is TRBJ2-1, the V gene TRBV20-1, with D unclear. The CDR3 sequence is 17 residues long. Trimming pared 2 bases from V and 1 base from J, leaving 18 bases between. Germline CDR1 DFQATT, CDR2 SNEGSKA (reference sequence). CDR3 loop: CSARWARTTLSYNEQFF. As DNA, the CDR3 is TGCAGTGCTAGATGGGCCAGAACCACCCTTTCCTACAATGAGCAGTTCTTC.

This clonotype appeared a single time. V and J are TRBV6-2 or TRBV6-3 and TRBJ1-1, with D unresolved. V lost 2 bases, J lost 0 bases, and 13 bases lay in between. The CDR3 has 16 amino acids. Germline V gene sequence: CDR1 MNHEY, CDR2 SVGEGT. The CDR3 loop reads CASSYAPVDLNTEAFF. The CDR3 region has the DNA TGTGCCAGCAGTTACGCCCCTGTCGATCTGAACACTGAAGCTTTCTTT.

The chain is built from TRBV4-1 and TRBJ1-1; 9 positions agree with TRBD1. From germline, CDR1 is MGHRA and CDR2 YSYEKL. The V segment lost 0 bases and the J segment 1 base; nucleotides outside the gene matches: 18. The CDR3 totals 21 residues. Here the CDR3 DNA reads TGCGCCAGCAGCCAAGAGTGGGGATGGCCACAGGGGGCGGGGAAGAACACTGAAGCTTTCTTT. Translated, it gives CASSQEWGWPQGAGKNTEAFF.

This clonotype turned up a few times. The genes are TRBV24-1 and TRBJ1-2; 7 bases are shared with TRBD1. The V segment lost 4 bases and the J segment 2 bases; nucleotides outside the gene matches: 6. CDR1 is KGHDR and CDR2 is SFDVKD in the germline V gene. The CDR3 sequence is 15 residues long. DNA for the CDR3: TGTGCCACCAGTGAGGGGACAGCCCCAAACTATGGCTACACCTTC. Protein sequence: CATSEGTAPNYGYTF.

The chain employs TRBV11-2 and TRBJ2-1; D not resolved. From germline, CDR1 is SGHAT and CDR2 FQNNGV. V gave up 0 bases and J gave up 7 bases, with 7 bases separating them. The CDR3 consists of 13 residues. The CDR3 reads CASSLDGLNEQFF. The CDR3 DNA reads TGTGCCAGCAGCTTAGATGGCTTAAATGAGCAGTTCTTC.

This chain uses TRBV29-1 with TRBJ1-1, with 11 bases that match TRBD1. CDR1 is SQVTM and CDR2 is ANQGSEA in the germline V gene. This CDR3 comprises 13 residues. The V and J ends lost 5 bases and 4 bases, in that order; junction bases with no gene match: 3. Written as DNA, the CDR3 is TGCAGCGTTTACGGGACAGGGGGCACTGAAGCTTTCTTT. This encodes CSVYGTGGTEAFF.

This clonotype was found once. V and J are TRBV7-8 and TRBJ2-3; D not resolved. Germline CDR1 is SGHVS and CDR2 is FQNEAQ. V was cut by 4 bases and J by 3 bases, with 11 bases left in between. The CDR3 spans 14 residues. The CDR3 protein is CASSWLEVTDTQYF. The CDR3 DNA is TGTGCCAGCAGCTGGCTAGAGGTGACAGATACGCAGTATTTT. Full variable domain (remainder filled in from reference TRBV7-8 and TRBJ2-3): GAGVSQSPRYKVAKRGQDVALRCDPISGHVSLFWYQQALGQGPEFLTYFQNEAQLDKSGLPSDRFFAERPEGSVSTLKIQRTQQEDSAVYLCASSWLEVTDTQYFGPGTRLTVL.

The rearrangement links TRBV4-1 to TRBJ1-5; 9 bases are a match to TRBD1. Germline V lookup: CDR1 MGHRA, CDR2 YSYEKL. The junction had 2 bases not matched to a gene; V was cut back by 0 bases and J by 5 bases. The CDR3 has 15 residues. In DNA, the CDR3 is TGCGCCAGCAGCCAAGAGGGACAGGGATATCAGCCCCAGCATTTT. The encoded protein is CASSQEGQGYQPQHF.

This clonotype was seen repeatedly, ten times or more. The chain links TRBV29-1 to TRBJ2-1, with 9 bases matching TRBD2. V trimming: 3 bases; J trimming: 8 bases; junction bases outside the gene matches: 5. The CDR3 runs 13 residues. Per germline, CDR1 SQVTM and CDR2 ANQGSEA. The CDR3 protein is CSVDGGGADEQFF. CDR3 sequence (DNA): TGCAGCGTTGACGGCGGGGGGGCCGATGAGCAGTTCTTC.

There are a few counts of this clonotype. The V and J genes are TRBV27 and TRBJ2-3, with TRBD2 matching over 8 bases. After removal of 5 bases from V and 6 bases from J, the junction contained 22 bases not matched to a gene. This CDR3 comprises 19 residues. Germline loops: CDR1 MNHEY, CDR2 SMNVEV (reference sequence). CDR3 residues: CASSPLRGAGGGGLDTQYF. CDR3 nucleotide sequence: TGTGCCAGCAGTCCCCTTAGGGGGGCGGGGGGCGGGGGGCTGGATACGCAGTATTTT.

The V call is TRBV6-5, the J call TRBJ2-5; possibly TRBD1 or TRBD2 for D (5 bases each). The DNA end lines up better with TRBJ2-7; the J call may be wrong. Looked up from germline, CDR1 is MNHEY and CDR2 is SVGAGI. The CDR3 runs to 11 residues. CDR3 sequence (DNA): TGTGCCAGCAGGGGGACCTCCGAGCAGTACTTC. This codes for CASRGTSEQYF.

This clonotype was counted only a few times. The chain couples TRBV6-2 or TRBV6-3 to TRBJ2-1; TRBD2 matches at 13 bases. This CDR3 region has 15 residues. The ends lost 7 bases at V and 4 bases at J; junction bases unmatched: 4. Germline loops: CDR1 MNHEY, CDR2 SVGEGT. CDR3 bases: TGTGCCAGCACCCAACTAGCGGGGGGGTACAATGAGCAGTTCTTC. Its protein is CASTQLAGGYNEQFF.